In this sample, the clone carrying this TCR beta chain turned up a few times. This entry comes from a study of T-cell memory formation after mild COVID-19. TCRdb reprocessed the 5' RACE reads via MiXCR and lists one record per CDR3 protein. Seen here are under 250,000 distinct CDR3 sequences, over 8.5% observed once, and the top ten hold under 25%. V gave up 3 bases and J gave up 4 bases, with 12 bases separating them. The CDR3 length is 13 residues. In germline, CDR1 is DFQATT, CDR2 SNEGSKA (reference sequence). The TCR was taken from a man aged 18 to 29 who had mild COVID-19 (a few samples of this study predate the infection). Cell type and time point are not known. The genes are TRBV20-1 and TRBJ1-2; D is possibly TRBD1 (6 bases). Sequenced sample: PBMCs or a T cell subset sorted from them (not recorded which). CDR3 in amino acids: CSASAPRGYGYTF. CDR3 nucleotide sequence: TGCAGTGCTAGCGCACCCAGGGGCTATGGCTACACCTTC.